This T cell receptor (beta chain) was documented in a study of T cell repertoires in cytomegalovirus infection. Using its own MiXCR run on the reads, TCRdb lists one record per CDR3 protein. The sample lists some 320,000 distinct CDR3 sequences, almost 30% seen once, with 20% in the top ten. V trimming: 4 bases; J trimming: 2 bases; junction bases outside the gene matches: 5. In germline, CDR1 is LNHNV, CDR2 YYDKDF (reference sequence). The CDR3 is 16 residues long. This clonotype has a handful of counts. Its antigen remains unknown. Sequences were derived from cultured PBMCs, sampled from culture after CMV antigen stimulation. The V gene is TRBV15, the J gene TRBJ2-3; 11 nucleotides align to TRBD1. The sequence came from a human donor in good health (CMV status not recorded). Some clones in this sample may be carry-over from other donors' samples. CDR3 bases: TGTGCCACCAGCATCGCGGACAGGGGGCCCACAGATACGCAGTATTTT. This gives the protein CATSIADRGPTDTQYF.